One and the same sample provided the 30 T cell receptor beta chains below, sequenced in a study of post-analysis software for immune sequencing data. Findings and caveats of the study: Four or five TRBV segments were more frequent in patients than controls; TRBV5-6, TRBV5-1 and TRBV20-1 belonged to this group.

Researchers reported that TCR beta cDNA libraries carried unique molecular identifiers. TCRdb processed the PCR reads anew with MiXCR; each CDR3 protein has one entry. The sample includes 600,000 to 750,000 distinct CDR3 sequences, more than 50% seen only once; the top ten take around 11%. No antigen is known for these receptors. Sample: blood. The receptors derive from a girl aged 2 to 9 with multiple sclerosis.

The V and J genes are TRBV6-2 or TRBV6-3 and TRBJ1-2, with D perhaps matching TRBD1 (5 bases). CDR3 length: 15 amino acids. Germline CDR1 MNHEY, CDR2 SVGEGT. The V gene lost 0 bases and the J gene lost 0 bases, with 8 bases spanning the gap. CDR3 nucleotide sequence: TGTGCCAGCAGTTACTCGGGGGTCCCTAACTATGGCTACACCTTC. Translation gives CASSYSGVPNYGYTF.

This chain uses TRBV5-1 with TRBJ2-1, with D maybe TRBD1 (6 bases). The CDR3 contains 16 residues. The germline V gene has CDR1 SGHRS and CDR2 YFSETQ. V was clipped by 1 base and J by 0 bases, with 11 bases between them. In nucleotides, the CDR3 is TGCGCCAGCAGCTTGCTCGACAGGCCCTCCTACAATGAGCAGTTCTTC. Its translation: CASSLLDRPSYNEQFF.

V gene TRBV11-3 combines with J gene TRBJ2-3, with 8 positions matching TRBD2. Losses at the gene ends were 3 bases for V and 3 bases for J; bases not matched to a gene: 5. Germline V lookup: CDR1 SGHNT, CDR2 YENEEA. The CDR3 totals 15 residues. The CDR3 DNA is TGTGCCAGCAGCTTTGGAGCGGGAGTAACAGATACGCAGTATTTT. Translated, it gives CASSFGAGVTDTQYF.

CDR3 DNA sequence: TGTGCCGTCGCGGGGGCAGAAGAGACCCAGTACTTC. Translating gives CAVAGAEETQYF. This chain uses TRBV10-3 with TRBJ2-7; D may be TRBD2 (7 bases). The DNA matches TRBJ2-5 better at its end, which makes the J call doubtful. CDR1 ENHRY and CDR2 SYGVKD come from the germline V gene. The CDR3 is 12 residues long.

This sequence joins TRBV4-3 and TRBJ1-2; TRBD1 is a possible D gene (5 bases). The CDR3 extends over 17 amino acids. CDR1 is LGHNA, CDR2 YSLEER, per germline. With 5 bases removed from V and 2 bases from J, the gap between germline ends came to 21 bases. CDR3 in DNA: TGCGCCAGCAGCTATGGGGCGAGGTGGGCCAGGAACTATGGCTACACCTTC. Translation: CASSYGARWARNYGYTF.

The chain is built from TRBV20-1 and TRBJ2-3, with D unclear. CDR1 is DFQATT and CDR2 is SNEGSKA in the germline V gene (reference sequence). This CDR3 is 16 amino acids long. Trimming pared 1 base from V and 0 bases from J, leaving 14 bases between. The CDR3 is CSARVSSVTSTDTQYF. The CDR3 DNA reads as TGCAGTGCTAGAGTGTCATCCGTTACTAGCACAGATACGCAGTATTTT.

This clonotype was counted a few times. CDR3: CSARRTGKETQYF. The CDR3 nucleotides are TGCAGTGCTAGAAGGACAGGGAAAGAGACCCAGTACTTC. The chain carries TRBV20-1 and TRBJ2-5; TRBD1 matches 8 bases. The germline CDR1 and CDR2 sequences are DFQATT and SNEGSKA (reference sequence). The CDR3 extends over 13 amino acids. The ends lost 2 bases at V and 3 bases at J; junction bases unmatched: 2.

Of note for this clonotype: Compared with germline, one end of the junction differs, possibly owing to a read error. The chain links TRBV29-1 to TRBJ2-3, with TRBD2 as a possible D gene (6 bases). This CDR3 region has 16 residues. Germline V gene lookup returns CDR1 SQVTM and CDR2 ANQGSEA. CDR3 residues: CSVERGPRGSTDTQYF. For the CDR3, the DNA is TGCAGCGTTGAAAGAGGGCCCCGGGGGAGCACGGATACGCAGTATTTT.

The gene calls are TRBV29-1 and TRBJ2-1; D unresolved. V shed 7 bases and J shed 3 bases, with 10 bases lying between them. Germline CDR1 reads SQVTM; CDR2 reads ANQGSEA. This CDR3 has 12 amino acids. The CDR3 bases are TGCAGCGCCGTGGACCTCTACAATGAGCAGTTCTTC. It is translated as CSAVDLYNEQFF.

This clonotype has a handful of counts. This rearrangement joins TRBV20-1 to TRBJ2-3; D might be TRBD1 (7 bases). The CDR3 is made up of 13 amino acids. Germline assignment: CDR1 DFQATT and CDR2 SNEGSKA (reference sequence). V lost 0 bases, J lost 8 bases, and 12 bases lay in between. The CDR3 here is CSAREEGAGTQYF. CDR3 coding DNA: TGCAGTGCTAGAGAGGAGGGGGCAGGTACGCAGTATTTT.

The chain couples TRBV6-6 to TRBJ1-1; no definite D call. CDR3 length: 14 residues. Germline loops: CDR1 MNHNY, CDR2 SVGAGI (reference sequence). The V gene lost 2 bases and the J gene lost 6 bases, with 13 bases spanning the gap. The CDR3 here is CASSYAGSLPEAFF. The DNA of the CDR3 is TGTGCCAGCAGTTACGCGGGCTCCCTCCCTGAAGCTTTCTTT.

The CDR3 reads CASSFRGPLDEQYF. DNA of the CDR3: TGCGCCAGCAGCTTCAGGGGGCCTCTGGACGAGCAGTACTTC. The chain has TRBV5-1 and TRBJ2-7; 8 bases are shared with TRBD1. The CDR3 totals 14 residues. After removal of 2 bases from V and 5 bases from J, the junction contained 6 bases not matched to a gene. Germline loops: CDR1 SGHRS, CDR2 YFSETQ.

The chain joins TRBV12-3 or TRBV12-4 to TRBJ2-5, with D hard to call. CDR3 length: 12 residues. V shed 4 bases and J shed 11 bases, with 14 bases lying between them. The CDR3 DNA reads as TGTGCCAGCAGTTCGAATCCTACGGAGCAGTACTTC. Amino acids: CASSSNPTEQYF.

In this sample, this clonotype turned up a few times. The chain has TRBV12-3 or TRBV12-4 and TRBJ2-4; D is ambiguous. The CDR3 has 13 residues. The V gene lost 3 bases and the J gene lost 1 base, with 4 bases spanning the gap. CDR3 in amino acids: CASSFGAKNIQYF. The CDR3 bases are TGTGCCAGCAGTTTTGGCGCCAAAAACATTCAGTACTTC.

The V call is TRBV12-3 or TRBV12-4, the J call TRBJ1-2; D unclear. The V end lost 5 bases, the J end lost 6 bases, and 13 bases lay between the germline ends. This CDR3 is 13 amino acids long. The CDR3 loop is CASSPWSPHGYTF. For the CDR3, the DNA is TGTGCCAGCAGTCCATGGAGCCCCCATGGCTACACCTTC.

In DNA form, the CDR3 reads TGTGCCAGCAGCTTGCAGGGGGCGTTTGGCTACACCTTC. Translated: CASSLQGAFGYTF. The V call is TRBV7-2, the J call TRBJ1-2; TRBD1 aligns across 8 bases. Germline V gives CDR1 SGHTA, CDR2 FQGNSA. CDR3 length equals 13 residues. Trimming took 3 bases from V and 7 from J; bases not matched to a gene: 4.

V usage is TRBV20-1 and J usage is TRBJ2-5; possible D gene TRBD2, 6 bases. This CDR3 has 13 residues. Germline V gene sequence: CDR1 DFQATT, CDR2 SNEGSKA (reference sequence). The CDR3 coding sequence is TGCAGCCTGGGACTGATAATGGGAGAGACCCAGTACTTC. Amino acids: CSLGLIMGETQYF.

The table lists this clonotype with a few counts. This chain connects TRBV4-1 to TRBJ2-7; weak D call: TRBD2 (5 bases). V was cut by 1 base and J by 3 bases, with 7 bases left in between. CDR1 and CDR2 from the germline V gene are MGHRA and YSYEKL. The CDR3 length is 13 residues. In nucleotides, the CDR3 is TGCGCCAGCAGCCAAGTACGGGGCTACGAGCAGTACTTC. Residues: CASSQVRGYEQYF.

This clonotype was observed once. The V gene is TRBV6-6, the J gene TRBJ1-5; D unclear. V was clipped by 6 bases and J by 5 bases, with 14 bases between them. The CDR3 covers 14 residues. The germline V gene has CDR1 MNHNY and CDR2 SVGAGI (reference sequence). The CDR3 is CASSSSSPHQPQHF. In DNA form, the CDR3 reads TGTGCCAGCAGCTCATCCAGCCCTCATCAGCCCCAGCATTTT.

The V and J genes are TRBV28 and TRBJ2-4, with D unclear. The germline CDR1 and CDR2 sequences are MDHEN and SYDVKM. The germline V and J ends were trimmed by 5 bases and 0 bases, with 8 bases remaining between them. This CDR3 contains 14 residues. In DNA form, the CDR3 reads TGTGCCAGCAGTCGCCAGTTAGCCAAAAACATTCAGTACTTC. Translation: CASSRQLAKNIQYF.

The chain combines TRBV29-1 with TRBJ2-2, with D possibly being TRBD1 or TRBD2 (5 bases each). Trimming took off 6 bases at V and 2 bases at J, with 19 bases between the two ends. The CDR3 has 16 amino acids. Germline V CDR1 and CDR2: SQVTM, ANQGSEA. The CDR3 coding sequence is TGCAGCGTCATCACTAGGGGCCATCGAAACACCGGGGAGCTGTTTTTT. It encodes CSVITRGHRNTGELFF.

This clonotype has a single count. The chain uses TRBV20-1 and TRBJ2-5; TRBD2 aligns across 7 bases. The CDR3 loop spans 16 amino acids. The V and J ends lost 0 bases and 5 bases, in that order; junction bases with no gene match: 12. Germline values: CDR1 DFQATT, CDR2 SNEGSKA (reference sequence). The CDR3 DNA follows: TGCAGTGCTAGAGAAGGACAAGGCGGGAGATGGGAGACCCAGTACTTC. Translated, it gives CSAREGQGGRWETQYF.

The rearrangement links TRBV20-1 to TRBJ2-1, with 8 nucleotides matching TRBD1. Germline V gives CDR1 DFQATT, CDR2 SNEGSKA (reference sequence). This CDR3 has 15 amino acids. V lost 1 base to trimming and J lost 8 bases; unmatched junction nucleotides: 10. CDR3 sequence (DNA): TGCAGTGCTAGAGTACCCGGGACAGGTCGGTATGAGCAGTTCTTC. This encodes CSARVPGTGRYEQFF.

The sample holds a few counts of this clonotype. The chain employs TRBV5-1 and TRBJ2-1; no definite D call. The CDR3 consists of 16 residues. Germline values: CDR1 SGHRS, CDR2 YFSETQ. Trimming stripped 0 bases from V and 3 bases from J, with 13 bases between. The CDR3 protein is CASSLESGSYYNEQFF. DNA of the CDR3: TGCGCCAGCAGCTTGGAGTCCGGCTCTTACTACAATGAGCAGTTCTTC.

The rearrangement uses TRBV7-9 and TRBJ2-3; TRBD2 agrees at 13 bases. The CDR3 is 16 residues long. J was trimmed by 6 bases and V by 3 bases; bases with no gene match: 6. Germline V CDR1 and CDR2: SEHNR, FQNEAQ (reference sequence). CDR3 coding DNA: TGTGCCAGCAGCTTTAGGACTAGCGGGGGTATCGATACGCAGTATTTT. Amino acids: CASSFRTSGGIDTQYF.

This clonotype has only one observation. The gene calls are TRBV3-1 and TRBJ1-4; D not resolved. Germline CDR1 reads LGHDT; CDR2 reads YNNKEL (reference sequence). V lost 1 base, J lost 0 bases, and 9 bases lay in between. The CDR3 length is 16 residues. The CDR3 is CASSQVWGATNEKLFF. Here the CDR3 DNA reads TGTGCCAGCAGCCAAGTTTGGGGAGCAACTAATGAAAAACTGTTTTTT. Looking up the rest from reference TRBV3-1 and TRBJ1-4 gives the full variable domain: DTAVSQTPKYLVTQMGNDKSIKCEQNLGHDTMYWYKQDSKKFLKIMFSYNNKELIINETVPNRFSPKSPDKAHLNLHINSLELGDSAVYFCASSQVWGATNEKLFFGSGTQLSVL.

This clonotype was recorded only once. The chain carries TRBV5-1 and TRBJ1-2; D uncertain. V was pared by 2 bases and J by 5 bases, with 13 bases between. The germline V gene encodes CDR1 SGHRS and CDR2 YFSETQ. The CDR3 loop spans 14 amino acids. The CDR3 region has the DNA TGCGCCAGCAGCTTTGGACGTCCATGGTATGGCTACACCTTC. Its translation is CASSFGRPWYGYTF.

This clonotype was counted a few times. The rearrangement uses TRBV29-1 and TRBJ1-1; D is undetermined. Trimming removed 3 bases at V and 1 base at J, with 9 bases between. The germline V gene encodes CDR1 SQVTM and CDR2 ANQGSEA. The CDR3 extends over 13 amino acids. The CDR3 DNA reads as TGCAGCGTTGATAAATCAGAGAACACTGAAGCTTTCTTT. It specifies CSVDKSENTEAFF.

This chain links TRBV12-3 or TRBV12-4 with TRBJ2-1; the match to TRBD2 covers 13 bases. CDR3 length: 16 amino acids. The V segment lost 5 bases and the J segment 10 bases; nucleotides outside the gene matches: 11. The CDR3 sequence is CASSPLLAGGTREQFF. CDR3 coding DNA: TGTGCCAGCAGTCCCCTACTAGCGGGAGGGACGCGGGAGCAGTTCTTC.

The CDR3 region has the DNA TGTGCCAGCAGTTTTATAATAGGAGGGAATAGATACACTGAAGCTTTCTTT. This gives the protein CASSFIIGGNRYTEAFF. The chain employs TRBV12-3 or TRBV12-4 and TRBJ1-1, with D unresolved. The germline V and J ends were trimmed by 3 bases and 3 bases, with 20 bases remaining between them. CDR3 length: 17 amino acids.